The 19 T cell receptor beta chains below all came from one sample that was sequenced in a study of Ad26.COV2.S vaccination and SARS-CoV-2 variants. Treatment described: about 20 received Ad26.COV2.S at low or high dose, single or two shots; about 5 received placebo; per-sample allocation not given. Day 63 after the first injection of vaccine or placebo was the sampling time. TCRdb's copy holds only in-frame clones and misses some; the assay was immunoSEQ multiplex PCR. In the table there are about 240,000 clones, approximately 88% of which are singletons. This sample comprised peripheral blood, obtained in a trial of Ad26.COV2.S vaccine versus placebo. The receptors stem from a person aged 18-65 years who received the Ad26.COV2.S COVID-19 vaccine or a placebo.

The chain couples TRBV15 to TRBJ1-1; 9 bases are a match to TRBD1. This CDR3 spans 16 amino acids. The V gene end was trimmed by 1 base and the J gene end by 6 bases; junction bases not matched to a gene: 9. Germline V gene lookup returns CDR1 LNHNV and CDR2 YYDKDF (reference sequence). The CDR3 bases are TGTGCCACCAGCAGAGCGGCCGGACAGGGGAAGTCTGAAGCTTTCTTT. Its protein product is CATSRAAGQGKSEAFF.

V and J are TRBV28 and TRBJ2-2; a possible D gene is TRBD2 (6 bases). The CDR3 is 15 amino acids. V was cut by 5 bases and J by 1 base, with 11 bases left in between. Germline CDR1 MDHEN, CDR2 SYDVKM. For the CDR3, the DNA is TGTGCCAGCAGTCCCGGGACTGTGAACACCGGGGAGCTGTTTTTT. Protein sequence: CASSPGTVNTGELFF.

The genes are TRBV7-9 and TRBJ2-5; perhaps TRBD2 as D (5 bases). V was cut by 3 bases and J by 0 bases, with 8 bases left in between. Germline loops: CDR1 SEHNR, CDR2 FQNEAQ (reference sequence). This CDR3 region has 14 residues. CDR3 in amino acids: CASSFKRHQETQYF. In DNA, the CDR3 is TGTGCCAGCAGCTTTAAGCGGCACCAAGAGACCCAGTACTTC.

The CDR3: CAWRSADLNTGELFF. As DNA, the CDR3 is TGTGCCTGGAGAAGTGCGGACCTGAACACCGGGGAGCTGTTTTTT. The chain employs TRBV30 and TRBJ2-2; unclear D gene. Trimming removed 3 bases at V and 1 base at J, with 12 bases between. The germline gives CDR1 GTSNPN, CDR2 SVGIG (reference sequence). The CDR3 spans 15 residues.

The chain carries TRBV28 and TRBJ2-7, with D tentatively TRBD1 or TRBD2 (5 bases each). This CDR3 is 13 amino acids long. Germline V gives CDR1 MDHEN, CDR2 SYDVKM. V dropped 3 bases and J dropped 5 bases, with 11 bases sitting between them. The CDR3 region has the DNA TGTGCCAGCAGTTTTTACCCGGGGCACGAGCAGTACTTC. It specifies CASSFYPGHEQYF. Based on the CDR3 plus reference TRBV28 and TRBJ2-7, the full variable domain is DVKVTQSSRYLVKRTGEKVFLECVQDMDHENMFWYRQDPGLGLRLIYFSYDVKMKEKGDIPEGYSVSREKKERFSLILESASTNQTSMYLCASSFYPGHEQYFGPGTRLTVT.

The chain carries TRBV19 and TRBJ1-3; 7 nucleotides align to TRBD1. The CDR3 consists of 15 residues. The V gene end was trimmed by 6 bases and the J gene end by 4 bases; junction bases not matched to a gene: 9. The V gene's germline CDR1 is LNHDA and CDR2 SQIVND (reference sequence). Written as DNA, the CDR3 is TGTGCCAGTAGCCCTTTACAGGGGACAGGAAACACCATATATTTT. Its protein product is CASSPLQGTGNTIYF. Drawing the rest from reference TRBV19 and TRBJ1-3, the complete variable domain is DGGITQSPKYLFRKEGQNVTLSCEQNLNHDAMYWYRQDPGQGLRLIYYSQIVNDFQKGDIAEGYSVSREKKESFPLTVTSAQKNPTAFYLCASSPLQGTGNTIYFGEGSWLTVV.

The V and J genes are TRBV28 and TRBJ1-2, with 7 bases identical to TRBD1. Trimming removed 5 bases from V and 5 bases from J; junction bases left unmatched: 11. This CDR3 is 15 amino acids long. Germline loops: CDR1 MDHEN, CDR2 SYDVKM. CDR3 DNA: TGTGCCAGCAGTCCCTTCGACAGGGAGGCTTATGGCTACACCTTC. Protein sequence: CASSPFDREAYGYTF.

The CDR3 sequence is CASSTGTGHFF. CDR3 nucleotide sequence: TGTGCCAGCAGCACCGGGACAGGGCACTTCTTC. The chain links TRBV7-2 to TRBJ2-1; 9 nucleotides match TRBD1. The germline gives CDR1 SGHTA, CDR2 FQGNSA. Trimming at V came to 5 bases and at J to 16 bases, leaving 6 bases not matched to a gene. There are 11 residues in the CDR3. The entire variable domain, with the rest obtained from reference TRBV7-2 and TRBJ2-1, is as follows: GAGVSQSPSNKVTEKGKDVELRCDPISGHTALYWYRQSLGQGLEFLIYFQGNSAPDKSGLPSDRFSAERTGGSVSTLTIQRTQQEDSAVYLCASSTGTGHFFGPGTRLTVL.

This clone was seen once. The V gene is TRBV4-3, the J gene TRBJ1-2; D is unclear. The CDR3 runs to 18 residues. Germline CDR1 and CDR2: LGHNA and YSLEER. V was clipped by 0 bases and J by 0 bases, with 17 bases between them. The CDR3 spells CASSQDPGRRASNYGYTF. The CDR3 DNA reads TGCGCCAGCAGCCAAGATCCCGGCAGGCGAGCGTCTAACTATGGCTACACCTTC.

The chain joins TRBV5-5 to TRBJ1-2, with 9 positions matching TRBD1. CDR1 SGHKS and CDR2 YYEKEE come from the germline V gene (reference sequence). The CDR3 is 15 amino acids. Trimming cost V 4 bases and J 7 bases; bases outside gene matches: 11. The chain's CDR3 is CASSLPGQGIGGYTF. CDR3 nucleotides: TGTGCCAGCAGCCTCCCGGGACAGGGTATCGGTGGCTACACCTTC.

The rearrangement links TRBV7-9 to TRBJ1-2; 8 bases match TRBD1. Looked up from germline, CDR1 is SEHNR and CDR2 is FQNEAQ (reference sequence). This CDR3 has 16 amino acids. With 0 bases clipped from V and 5 bases from J, the junction kept 8 bases outside the gene matches. CDR3 in DNA: TGTGCCAGCAGCTTAGCCCTGGACAGGGTGGGGTATGGCTACACCTTC. Amino acid sequence: CASSLALDRVGYGYTF.

This chain links TRBV4-1 with TRBJ1-4; D may be TRBD1 (6 bases). V was shortened by 5 bases and J by 0 bases, with 16 bases between the two germline ends. Germline V gives CDR1 MGHRA, CDR2 YSYEKL. The CDR3 consists of 17 residues. Here the CDR3 DNA reads TGCGCCAGCAGCGCCGACAGGCCAACGTCAACTAATGAAAAACTGTTTTTT. Its protein is CASSADRPTSTNEKLFF.

The J gene is TRBJ1-1, the V gene TRBV5-4, with D possibly matching TRBD1 (6 bases). The germline CDR1 and CDR2 sequences are SGHNT and YYREEE (reference sequence). The CDR3 is 14 amino acids. Trimming took 6 bases from V and 2 from J, leaving 14 bases between them. This CDR3 reads CASTRGQPNTEAFF. CDR3 in DNA: TGTGCCAGCACCCGAGGACAGCCCAACACTGAAGCTTTCTTT.

The chain uses TRBV6-4 and TRBJ2-5; TRBD1 matches 12 bases. Germline loops: CDR1 MRHNA, CDR2 SNTAGT. With V trimmed by 6 bases and J by 4 bases, 9 bases remained unmatched. This CDR3 comprises 16 residues. The CDR3 coding sequence is TGTGCCAGCAGGCCTTACCGGGACAGGGGGCGAGAGACCCAGTACTTC. Translation gives CASRPYRDRGRETQYF.

This chain links TRBV19 with TRBJ2-7; weak D call: TRBD1 (6 bases). The CDR3 spans 14 residues. Trimming cost V 4 bases and J 1 base, with 11 bases left between them. Germline CDR1 is LNHDA and CDR2 is SQIVND (reference sequence). The CDR3 region has the DNA TGTGCCAGTAGTAAGGGTACAGGGTCCTACGAGCAGTACTTC. This sequence encodes CASSKGTGSYEQYF.

This clone was seen only once. The chain recombines TRBV28 with TRBJ1-1; D not certain. Looked up from germline, CDR1 is MDHEN and CDR2 is SYDVKM. The ends were cut back, 8 bases at V and 1 base at J, with 11 bases in the middle. The CDR3 has 13 residues. CDR3 coding DNA: TGTGCCAGCTGGACGTATGGGAACACTGAAGCTTTCTTT. Its translation is CASWTYGNTEAFF.

V usage is TRBV23-1 and J usage is TRBJ2-7; TRBD1 is a possible D gene (6 bases). TRBV23-1 is treated as an ORF (open reading frame) with a function not yet certain. The CDR3 extends over 15 amino acids. The V gene lost 6 bases and the J gene lost 12 bases, with 27 bases spanning the gap. The CDR3 spells CASRPARGAHLKSYF. CDR3 in DNA: TGCGCCAGCAGGCCCGCCAGGGGTGCCCACCTCAAATCGTACTTC.

CDR3 nucleotide sequence: TGTGCCAGCAGTTACAGGGACAGGGTATATGGCTACACCTTC. Protein sequence: CASSYRDRVYGYTF. V gene TRBV6-2 or TRBV6-3 combines with J gene TRBJ1-2; 9 bases agree with TRBD1. With V trimmed by 2 bases and J by 5 bases, 3 bases remained unmatched. Germline V lookup: CDR1 MNHEY, CDR2 SVGEGT. The CDR3 consists of 14 residues.

The chain is built from TRBV13 and TRBJ2-3; possibly TRBD2 for D (6 bases). Per germline, CDR1 PRHDT and CDR2 FYEKMQ (reference sequence). Deletions cut 1 base from V and 3 bases from J, with 14 bases between. The CDR3 runs to 16 residues. The CDR3 loop is CASSLDGGRTTDTQYF. The CDR3 DNA reads TGTGCCAGCAGCTTAGATGGGGGGAGGACAACAGATACGCAGTATTTT.